What follows are 31 T cell receptor beta chains derived from one specimen sequenced in a study of cytomegalovirus exposure and HLA in healthy donors. With 60 Vbeta and 13 Jbeta primers, the PCR was carried out. Measured with immunoSEQ multiplex PCR; TCRdb has only the in-frame clones, and not every one. The sample gives around 100,000 clones, about 64% of which show up once; roughly 8.3% is in the top ten. The sequenced sample consisted of PBMCs. These receptors all come from a young man in good health and CMV-seropositive.

This clone was found once. The chain employs TRBV10-2 and TRBJ1-5; possibly TRBD1 for D (5 bases). The CDR3 extends over 14 amino acids. Germline CDR1 and CDR2: WSHSY and SAAADI. V was shortened by 8 bases and J by 3 bases, with 14 bases between the two germline ends. CDR3 residues: CASGRGVYNQPQHF. Here the CDR3 DNA reads TGCGCCAGCGGGAGGGGCGTATACAATCAGCCCCAGCATTTT.

The sample holds one count of this clone. The chain couples TRBV5-5 to TRBJ2-7; no clear D gene. The germline V and J ends were trimmed by 0 bases and 0 bases, with 7 bases remaining between them. This CDR3 has 14 amino acids. Germline V lookup: CDR1 SGHKS, CDR2 YYEKEE (reference sequence). Here the CDR3 DNA reads TGTGCCAGCAGCTTGGCCTACAGCTCCTACGAGCAGTACGTC. This translates into CASSLAYSSYEQYV.

This clone has only a few counts. This chain connects TRBV9 to TRBJ2-3; tentative D call: TRBD2 (5 bases). The CDR3 has 15 amino acids. V lost 0 bases, J lost 4 bases, and 12 bases lay in between. From germline, CDR1 is SGDLS and CDR2 YYNGEE. CDR3 residues: CASSVESAEADTQYF. CDR3 nucleotide sequence: TGTGCCAGCAGCGTAGAAAGCGCGGAGGCAGATACGCAGTATTTT.

This clone was counted between two and nine times. J is TRBJ2-2 and V is TRBV30, with D tentatively TRBD1 (6 bases). Germline CDR1 GTSNPN, CDR2 SVGIG (reference sequence). V was trimmed by 2 bases and J by 6 bases, leaving 10 bases between them. The CDR3 extends over 13 amino acids. In DNA, the CDR3 is TGTGCCTGGAGTAAAACAGGGCCCGGGGAGCTGTTTTTT. It is translated as CAWSKTGPGELFF.

The chain recombines TRBV28 with TRBJ1-6; the D gene is possibly TRBD1 (5 bases). V lost 7 bases to trimming and J lost 7 bases, with 14 bases between them. Germline V gene sequence: CDR1 MDHEN, CDR2 SYDVKM. The CDR3 loop spans 14 amino acids. CDR3 sequence (DNA): TGTGCCAGCAAGACAGTAGGACCGAATTCACCCCTCCACTTT. Translation: CASKTVGPNSPLHF.

This clone was seen a few times. The chain links TRBV19 to TRBJ2-2; 11 bases map to TRBD2. In germline, CDR1 is LNHDA, CDR2 SQIVND (reference sequence). The J segment lost 6 bases and the V segment lost 4 bases, leaving 4 bases of the junction unmatched. The CDR3 is 15 residues long. In DNA, the CDR3 is TGTGCCAGTAGTACTAGCGGGGGGCAGTCCGGGGAGCTGTTTTTT. Translating gives CASSTSGGQSGELFF.

The V gene is TRBV5-1, the J gene TRBJ2-5, with D possibly being TRBD2 (5 bases). Germline CDR1 SGHRS, CDR2 YFSETQ. V was clipped by 8 bases and J by 4 bases, with 12 bases between them. The CDR3 length is 12 residues. The CDR3 nucleotides are TGCGCCAGTAGACGGGGTGTAGAGACCCAGTACTTC. This gives the protein CASRRGVETQYF.

This clone was observed a few times. The V and J genes are TRBV7-6 and TRBJ2-4; D gene uncertain. The CDR3 has 12 residues. Germline V gives CDR1 SGHVS, CDR2 FNYEAQ. Trimming pared 8 bases from V and 8 bases from J, leaving 13 bases between. The CDR3 nucleotides are TGTGCCAGCGGCCCGCTCCGGGACATTCAGTACTTC. This translates into CASGPLRDIQYF.

This clone has a single count. The V gene is TRBV29-1, the J gene TRBJ1-2, with 12 bases aligning to TRBD1. J lost 2 bases, V lost 6 bases, and 7 bases had no gene match. The CDR3 length is 15 residues. Germline assignment: CDR1 SQVTM and CDR2 ANQGSEA. CDR3 residues: CSVAGTGGANYGYTF. DNA of the CDR3: TGCAGCGTGGCCGGGACAGGGGGCGCGAACTATGGCTACACCTTC.

CDR3: CASSIQGYNSPLHF. The CDR3 nucleotides are TGTGCCAGTAGTATACAGGGGTATAATTCACCCCTCCACTTT. The rearrangement joins TRBV19 to TRBJ1-6, with D perhaps matching TRBD1 (6 bases). With 2 bases removed from V and 4 bases from J, the gap between germline ends came to 6 bases. CDR3 size: 14 residues. CDR1 and CDR2 from the germline V gene are LNHDA and SQIVND (reference sequence).

The J gene is TRBJ2-7, the V gene TRBV30; D possibly corresponds to TRBD1 (5 bases). This CDR3 is 13 amino acids long. V lost 2 bases to trimming and J lost 3 bases, with 11 bases between them. CDR1 is GTSNPN, CDR2 SVGIG, per germline (reference sequence). The chain's CDR3 is CAWSSQGYYEQYF. The CDR3 region has the DNA TGTGCCTGGAGTTCCCAGGGCTACTACGAGCAGTACTTC.

The DNA for the CDR3 is TGTGCCAGCAGCCTAGGACAGAACACTGAAGCTTTCTTT. Encoded protein: CASSLGQNTEAFF. The chain has TRBV7-2 and TRBJ1-1, with D maybe TRBD1 (5 bases). From germline, CDR1 is SGHTA and CDR2 FQGNSA. V lost 5 bases and J lost 1, with 8 bases in between. CDR3 size: 13 residues.

The chain uses TRBV11-2 and TRBJ2-2; the match to TRBD2 covers 7 bases. The germline gives CDR1 SGHAT, CDR2 FQNNGV. The CDR3 has 17 residues. The V segment lost 2 bases and the J segment 2 bases; nucleotides outside the gene matches: 8. CDR3 protein: CASSLRGGGPNTGELFF. CDR3 coding DNA: TGTGCCAGCAGCTTACGCGGGGGAGGACCTAACACCGGGGAGCTGTTTTTT.

Note on this clone: This CDR3 is also generated by other DNA sequences in the sample. The V and J genes are TRBV6-5 and TRBJ1-6; D is ambiguous. Per the germline V gene, CDR1 is MNHEY and CDR2 is SVGAGI. Trimming shortened V by 2 bases and J by 6 bases, and 5 bases separated the two germline ends. The CDR3 is 13 amino acids. The CDR3 DNA is TGTGCCAGCAGTTACGAGGCTAATTCACCCCTCCACTTT. Translating it yields CASSYEANSPLHF.

J is TRBJ2-5 and V is TRBV27; the D gene is possibly TRBD2 (6 bases). Germline V gene sequence: CDR1 MNHEY, CDR2 SMNVEV (reference sequence). The ends were cut back, 5 bases at V and 9 bases at J, with 16 bases in the middle. The CDR3 consists of 13 residues. As DNA, the CDR3 is TGTGCCAGCAGTGCGGGACCCCAAAGGCCCCAGTACTTC. Its protein is CASSAGPQRPQYF.

This clone showed up just once. The rearrangement uses TRBV10-3 and TRBJ2-7; 8 bases agree with TRBD2. CDR1 is ENHRY, CDR2 SYGVKD, per germline. The V gene end was trimmed by 2 bases and the J gene end by 0 bases; junction bases not matched to a gene: 3. The CDR3 spans 15 residues. DNA of the CDR3: TGTGCCATCAGTGAGCTAGCGGGCCTCTCCTACGAGCAGTACTTC. This gives the protein CAISELAGLSYEQYF.

This chain uses TRBV10-2 with TRBJ2-7; 12 bases match TRBD1. The CDR3 consists of 14 residues. CDR1 and CDR2 from the germline V gene are WSHSY and SAAADI. The V and J ends lost 8 bases and 6 bases, in that order; junction bases with no gene match: 8. In DNA, the CDR3 is TGCGCCAGCGGCAGGGGACAGGGGGCAGGCGAGCAGTACTTC. Residues: CASGRGQGAGEQYF.

The chain recombines TRBV11-3 with TRBJ2-2; 8 positions match TRBD2. This CDR3 spans 17 amino acids. After removal of 4 bases from V and 7 bases from J, the junction contained 14 bases not matched to a gene. Per the germline V gene, CDR1 is SGHNT and CDR2 is YENEEA. The CDR3 here is CASSSQRWGTRGGELFF. The CDR3 nucleotides are TGTGCCAGCAGCTCCCAGCGCTGGGGGACTAGGGGCGGGGAGCTGTTTTTT.

As DNA, the CDR3 is TGTGCCAGCAGAGCGGGGAACACCGGGGAGCTGTTTTTT. This gives the protein CASRAGNTGELFF. The V gene is TRBV6-4, the J gene TRBJ2-2; D is perhaps TRBD2 (6 bases). Trimming pared 6 bases from V and 1 base from J, leaving 6 bases between. The CDR3 totals 13 residues. Germline loops: CDR1 MRHNA, CDR2 SNTAGT.

This clone was picked up one time. A junction end diverges from the germline sequence, so it may reflect a read error. V gene TRBV5-6 combines with J gene TRBJ1-2, with D hard to call. Germline V gene lookup returns CDR1 SGHDT and CDR2 YYEEEE. The CDR3 is made up of 12 amino acids. The CDR3 region has the DNA TGTGCCAGCAGCCGAAATAACTATGGCTATACCTTC. Translating gives CASSRNNYGYTF.

This clone is medium-sized (0.01 to 0.1%) by share. This chain connects TRBV4-1 to TRBJ1-1; unclear D gene. The germline CDR1 and CDR2 sequences are MGHRA and YSYEKL. The CDR3 is 16 residues long. Trimming left V 3 bases short and J 1 base short, with 15 bases between. The CDR3 protein is CASSHTRFSQNTEAFF. The CDR3, as DNA: TGCGCCAGCAGCCACACACGCTTTTCACAGAACACTGAAGCTTTCTTT.

This clone was recorded once. The chain joins TRBV2 to TRBJ1-4; a weak D match, TRBD1 (6 bases). The CDR3 runs 13 residues. Trimming stripped 7 bases from V and 6 bases from J, with 12 bases between. The germline V gene encodes CDR1 SNHLY and CDR2 FYNNEI. For the CDR3, the DNA is TGTGCCAGCACCAGGGGTACTGATGAAAAACTGTTTTTT. Translated, it gives CASTRGTDEKLFF.

The chain is built from TRBV7-9 and TRBJ2-7; 9 bases map to TRBD2. Trimming took 5 bases from V and 2 from J; bases not matched to a gene: 10. The germline V gene has CDR1 SEHNR and CDR2 FQNEAQ (reference sequence). The CDR3 sequence is 16 residues long. DNA for the CDR3: TGTGCCAGCAGCCCGTACCGGGCTAGCGGGACCTACGAGCAGTACTTC. Translated: CASSPYRASGTYEQYF. The full variable domain, its missing parts supplied by reference TRBV7-9 and TRBJ2-7, is DTGVSQNPRHKITKRGQNVTFRCDPISEHNRLYWYRQTLGQGPEFLTYFQNEAQLEKSRLLSDRFSAERPKGSFSTLEIQRTEQGDSAMYLCASSPYRASGTYEQYFGPGTRLTVT.

This clone was picked up a small number of times. This rearrangement joins TRBV6-1 to TRBJ2-1; D may be TRBD1 (6 bases). V lost 8 bases, J lost 5 bases, and 19 bases lay in between. Looked up from germline, CDR1 is MNHNS and CDR2 is SASEGT. This CDR3 region has 15 residues. The CDR3, as DNA: TGTGCCAGCGCCAGAAGCCCAGGGGCCAACAATGAGCAGTTCTTC. Translation: CASARSPGANNEQFF.

The chain employs TRBV5-4 and TRBJ1-2; 8 positions agree with TRBD1. The CDR3 has 15 amino acids. The trim removed 4 bases at V and 0 bases at J, leaving 5 bases unmatched. Per germline, CDR1 SGHNT and CDR2 YYREEE (reference sequence). CDR3 in amino acids: CASSTDRGPNYGYTF. In DNA form, the CDR3 reads TGTGCCAGCAGCACAGACAGGGGTCCTAACTATGGCTACACCTTC.

The rearrangement joins TRBV19 to TRBJ1-1; no clear D. Germline CDR1 and CDR2: LNHDA and SQIVND (reference sequence). Between the trimmed V and J ends, which lost 5 bases and 5 bases, there was a span of 6 bases. This CDR3 spans 11 amino acids. The CDR3 region is CASSRLTEAFF. DNA for the CDR3: TGTGCCAGTAGTCGGTTGACTGAAGCTTTCTTT.

The J gene is TRBJ2-7, the V gene TRBV11-2; 13 positions agree with TRBD2. The CDR3 has 14 residues. The V and J ends lost 4 bases and 4 bases, in that order; junction bases with no gene match: 1. CDR1 SGHAT and CDR2 FQNNGV come from the germline V gene. The CDR3: CASSSGLAGYEQYV. CDR3 bases: TGTGCCAGCAGCTCGGGACTAGCGGGGTACGAGCAGTACGTC.

This clone was found a few times. The V gene is TRBV7-2, the J gene TRBJ1-2, with D perhaps TRBD1 (6 bases). CDR1 is SGHTA, CDR2 FQGNSA, per germline. The CDR3 length is 14 residues. The V gene lost 1 base and the J gene lost 6 bases, with 12 bases spanning the gap. This CDR3 reads CASSLEGHVNGYTF. CDR3 in DNA: TGTGCCAGCAGCTTAGAGGGACATGTCAATGGCTACACCTTC.

The gene calls are TRBV5-4 and TRBJ2-1; TRBD2 agrees at 13 bases. The CDR3 sequence is 15 residues long. V dropped 4 bases and J dropped 6; count of bases not matched to a gene: 4. Germline lookup yields CDR1 SGHNT and CDR2 YYREEE (reference sequence). CDR3 region: CASSMGTSGANEQFF. The CDR3 nucleotides are TGTGCCAGCAGCATGGGGACTAGCGGGGCCAATGAGCAGTTCTTC.

The rearrangement uses TRBV6-1 and TRBJ2-3; 9 positions match TRBD2. This CDR3 has 15 residues. Looked up from germline, CDR1 is MNHNS and CDR2 is SASEGT. Trimming removed 6 bases from V and 0 bases from J; junction bases left unmatched: 4. The chain's CDR3 is CASSELAGSTDTQYF. For the CDR3, the DNA is TGTGCCAGCAGCGAGCTAGCGGGGAGCACAGATACGCAGTATTTT.

The rearrangement joins TRBV5-1 to TRBJ1-2, with TRBD1 matching 11 bases. The CDR3 loop spans 15 amino acids. V shed 2 bases, J shed 7 bases, and the junction held 7 bases outside the gene matches. Germline lookup yields CDR1 SGHRS and CDR2 YFSETQ. The CDR3 is CASSLTGQGACGYTF. The CDR3 DNA is TGCGCCAGCAGCTTAACAGGACAGGGGGCTTGTGGCTACACCTTC.